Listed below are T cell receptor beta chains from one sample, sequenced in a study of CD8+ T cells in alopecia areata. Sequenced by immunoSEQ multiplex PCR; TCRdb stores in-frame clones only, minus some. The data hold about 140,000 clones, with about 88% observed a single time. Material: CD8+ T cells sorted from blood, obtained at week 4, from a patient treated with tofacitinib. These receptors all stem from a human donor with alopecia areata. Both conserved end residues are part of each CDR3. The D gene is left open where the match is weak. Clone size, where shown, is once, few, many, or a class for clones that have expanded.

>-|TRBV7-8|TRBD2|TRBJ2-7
CASSLTTSGRVYEQYF
TGTGCCAGCAGCTTGACGACTAGCGGGAGAGTCTACGAGCAGTACTTC
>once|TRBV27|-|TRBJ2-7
CASSSSWGAYEQYF
TGTGCCAGCAGTTCCTCATGGGGAGCCTACGAGCAGTACTTC
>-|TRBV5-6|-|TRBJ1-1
CASSLRSGETAEAFF
TGTGCCAGCAGCTTGAGATCGGGGGAGACAGCTGAAGCTTTCTTT
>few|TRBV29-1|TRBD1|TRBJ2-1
CSVPQGQGSSYNEQFF
TGCAGCGTCCCCCAAGGACAGGGAAGCTCCTACAATGAGCAGTTCTTC
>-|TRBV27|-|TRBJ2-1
CASSSGVAAYNEQFF
TGTGCCAGCAGTTCCGGGGTAGCCGCCTACAATGAGCAGTTCTTC
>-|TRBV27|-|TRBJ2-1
CASSLWGGSSYNEQFF
TGTGCCAGCAGTCTATGGGGCGGCAGCTCCTACAATGAGCAGTTCTTC
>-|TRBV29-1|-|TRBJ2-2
CSALPGGSVGPGELFF
TGCAGCGCCTTGCCCGGGGGAAGCGTGGGACCCGGGGAGCTGTTTTTT
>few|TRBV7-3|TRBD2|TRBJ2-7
CASSPLAGNEQYF
TGTGCCAGCAGCCCCCTAGCGGGGAACGAGCAGTACTTC
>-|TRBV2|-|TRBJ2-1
CASPDGWNEQFF
TGTGCCAGCCCGGACGGGTGGAATGAGCAGTTCTTC
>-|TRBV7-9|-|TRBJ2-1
CASSPGGYEQFF
TGTGCCAGCAGCCCAGGGGGGTATGAGCAGTTCTTC
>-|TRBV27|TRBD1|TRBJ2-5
CASSPIGTGVVETQYF
TGTGCCAGCAGCCCCATCGGGACAGGGGTTGTAGAGACCCAGTACTTC
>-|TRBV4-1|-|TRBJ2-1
CASSQELPRSNEQFF
TGCGCCAGCAGCCAAGAGCTTCCCCGGTCCAATGAGCAGTTCTTC
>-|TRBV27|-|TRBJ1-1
CASRVGPEAFF
TGTGCCAGCAGGGTGGGGCCCGAAGCTTTCTTT
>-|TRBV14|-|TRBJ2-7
CASSQDTYEQYF
TGTGCCAGCAGCCAGGACACCTACGAGCAGTACTTC
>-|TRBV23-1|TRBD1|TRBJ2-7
CAISYRYRGPHYEQYF
TGCGCCATCTCCTATCGCTACAGGGGGCCTCATTACGAGCAGTACTTC
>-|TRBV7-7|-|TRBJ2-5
CASSTGGEETQYF
TGTGCTAGCAGCACAGGGGGGGAAGAGACCCAGTACTTC
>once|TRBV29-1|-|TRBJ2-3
CSVEDLKGLPTDTQYF
TGCAGCGTTGAAGATTTGAAGGGTTTACCCACAGATACGCAGTATTTT
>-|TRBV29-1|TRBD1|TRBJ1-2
CSVVRDRDYGYTF
TGCAGCGTTGTGCGGGACAGGGACTATGGCTACACCTTC
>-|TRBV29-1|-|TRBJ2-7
CSVGSSYEQYF
TGCAGCGTTGGGAGCTCCTACGAGCAGTACTTC
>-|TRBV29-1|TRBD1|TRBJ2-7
CSVGVRDRGLEQYF
TGCAGCGTGGGAGTCCGGGACAGGGGGCTCGAGCAGTACTTC
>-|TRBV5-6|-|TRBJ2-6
CASSLGDSGANVLTF
TGTGCCAGCAGCTTGGGGGACTCTGGGGCCAACGTCCTGACTTTC
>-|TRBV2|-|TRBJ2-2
CASSIYRELAGELFF
TGTGCCAGCAGTATCTACAGGGAATTGGCCGGGGAGCTGTTTTTT
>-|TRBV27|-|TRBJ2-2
CASRTTANTGELFF
TGTGCCAGCAGGACTACTGCGAACACCGGGGAGCTGTTTTTT
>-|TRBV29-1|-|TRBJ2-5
CSVPDSQETQYF
TGCAGCGTTCCAGACTCACAAGAGACCCAGTACTTC
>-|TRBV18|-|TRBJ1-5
CASSYLNRYNNQPQHF
TGTGCCAGCTCATACCTGAACAGGTACAATAATCAGCCCCAGCATTTT